This passage covers 7 T cell receptor beta chains from one sample sequenced in a study of T-cell memory formation after mild COVID-19. MiXCR, applied by TCRdb to the 5' RACE reads, yields one record per CDR3 protein. This table holds around 500,000 distinct CDR3 sequences, about 18% found once. Input material: PBMCs or a T cell subset sorted from them (not recorded which). The receptors derive from an adult woman who had mild COVID-19 (a few samples of this study predate the infection). Cell type and time point are not known.

The chain links TRBV29-1 to TRBJ1-1; unclear D gene. Between the trimmed V and J ends, which lost 6 bases and 1 base, there was a span of 6 bases. The CDR3 runs to 11 residues. The germline V gene has CDR1 SQVTM and CDR2 ANQGSEA. The CDR3 here is CSVESNTEAFF. The CDR3 nucleotides read TGCAGCGTGGAGTCGAACACTGAAGCTTTCTTT. Combining the CDR3 with reference TRBV29-1 and TRBJ1-1 gives the whole variable domain SAVISQKPSRDICQRGTSLTIQCQVDSQVTMMFWYRQQPGQSLTLIATANQGSEATYESGFVIDKFPISRPNLTFSTLTVSNMSPEDSSIYLCSVESNTEAFFGQGTRLTVV.

This clonotype has a count of ten or more. J is TRBJ2-2 and V is TRBV4-1; 7 bases map to TRBD2. The CDR3 sequence is 14 residues long. V trimming: 1 base; J trimming: 6 bases; junction bases outside the gene matches: 2. Germline-derived CDR1 and CDR2 are MGHRA and YSYEKL. The CDR3 sequence: CASSQARGAGELFF. The CDR3 region has the DNA TGCGCCAGCAGCCAAGCTCGGGGGGCCGGGGAGCTGTTTTTT.

This clonotype was seen more than once but under ten times. The V call is TRBV6-2 or TRBV6-3, the J call TRBJ2-6, with D unclear. With 2 bases removed from V and 0 bases from J, the gap between germline ends came to 14 bases. There are 18 residues in the CDR3. Germline lookup yields CDR1 MNHEY and CDR2 SVGEGT. CDR3 bases: TGTGCCAGCAGTTACCGTCCAGACCCGCACTCTGGGGCCAACGTCCTGACTTTC. Its protein is CASSYRPDPHSGANVLTF.

In this sample, this clonotype turned up a few times. The J gene is TRBJ2-1, the V gene TRBV7-2; D is ambiguous. The V end was cut by 5 bases, the J end by 5 bases, with 19 bases between. The CDR3 is made up of 16 amino acids. Germline values: CDR1 SGHTA, CDR2 FQGNSA. The CDR3 DNA reads as TGTGCCAGCAGCCCCGCCGGTCTGCGGAAGAACAATGAGCAGTTCTTC. As protein: CASSPAGLRKNNEQFF.

The rearrangement links TRBV4-1 to TRBJ1-6; tentative D call: TRBD1 (5 bases). Between the trimmed V and J ends, which lost 1 base and 6 bases, there was a span of 13 bases. The CDR3 is 16 amino acids. Looked up from germline, CDR1 is MGHRA and CDR2 is YSYEKL. The CDR3 nucleotides are TGCGCCAGCAGCCAAGCGGGGGGACGGAGTAATTCACCCCTCCACTTT. Translation: CASSQAGGRSNSPLHF.

V and J are TRBV5-1 and TRBJ1-2; 7 nucleotides align to TRBD1. V was pared by 3 bases and J by 6 bases, with 2 bases of the junction left unmatched. CDR1 is SGHRS and CDR2 is YFSETQ in the germline V gene. The CDR3 has 12 amino acids. The DNA of the CDR3 is TGCGCCAGCAGCTACCAGGGGGATGGCTACACCTTC. Translating gives CASSYQGDGYTF. Drawing the rest from reference TRBV5-1 and TRBJ1-2, the complete variable domain is KAGVTQTPRYLIKTRGQQVTLSCSPISGHRSVSWYQQTPGQGLQFLFEYFSETQRNKGNFPGRFSGRQFSNSRSEMNVSTLELGDSALYLCASSYQGDGYTFGSGTRLTVV.

This clonotype was counted between two and nine times. DNA of the CDR3: TGTGCCTGGAGTACGGGGGAGCGCGCAGATACGCAGTATTTT. This gives the protein CAWSTGERADTQYF. The chain joins TRBV30 to TRBJ2-3; weak D call: TRBD2 (6 bases). V gave up 2 bases and J gave up 4 bases, with 13 bases separating them. The CDR3 runs to 14 residues. Germline values: CDR1 GTSNPN, CDR2 SVGIG (reference sequence).